Listed below are T cell receptor beta chains from one sample, sequenced in a study of OX40 agonist ivuxolimab in advanced cancers. Assay: immunoSEQ multiplex PCR; the TCRdb copy retains only in-frame clones and omits some. The sample yields about 22,000 clones, 65% to 85% seen once. This sample comprised CD4+ or CD8+ T cells sorted from blood, obtained in a trial of the OX40 agonist ivuxolimab. Receptors were obtained from an adult with an advanced solid tumor such as melanoma, head and neck, liver or kidney cancer. Each CDR3 is given with its conserved first and last residue. The D gene is left open where the match is weak. Rows give clone size only sometimes, using once, few, many, or a class for an expanded clone.

clone_size	v_call	j_call	d_call	cdr3_aa	cdr3_nt
-	TRBV13	TRBJ1-5	-	CASSLRAGSDQPQHF	TGTGCCAGCAGCTTAAGGGCAGGGTCGGATCAGCCCCAGCATTTT
-	TRBV5-6	TRBJ1-2	TRBD1	CASSLGGQGGTYGYTF	TGTGCCAGCAGCTTGGGAGGACAGGGGGGCACCTATGGCTACACCTTC
few	TRBV7-9	TRBJ1-6	-	CASSLAGAQNSPLHF	TGTGCCAGCAGCCTAGCGGGGGCGCAAAATTCACCCCTCCACTTT
-	TRBV27	TRBJ1-2	-	CASSLIPNYGYTF	TGTGCCAGCAGTTTAATTCCGAACTATGGCTACACCTTC
-	TRBV6-5	TRBJ1-1	-	CASRRRTDLNTEAFF	TGTGCCAGCAGGCGAAGGACGGATTTGAACACTGAAGCTTTCTTT
-	TRBV30	TRBJ1-5	TRBD1	CAWSVQGHQPQHF	TGTGCCTGGAGTGTACAGGGGCATCAGCCCCAGCATTTT
once	TRBV5-1	TRBJ1-2	TRBD1	CASSLAGTGGYTF	TGCGCCAGCAGCTTGGCCGGGACAGGAGGCTACACCTTC
-	TRBV14	TRBJ1-6	-	CASSQVGSWDSPLHF	TGTGCCAGCAGCCAAGTTGGCAGTTGGGATTCACCCCTCCACTTT
-	TRBV6-5	TRBJ2-5	TRBD1	CASRLTGTLQETQYF	TGTGCCAGCAGGCTGACAGGGACCCTACAAGAGACCCAGTACTTC
-	TRBV6-1	TRBJ1-1	-	CASNLRKDAEAFF	TGTGCCAGCAACTTAAGGAAGGACGCTGAAGCTTTCTTT
-	TRBV5-4	TRBJ1-4	TRBD1	CASSLVGAGGLGEKLFF	TGTGCCAGCAGCTTGGTCGGGGCAGGGGGCCTTGGCGAAAAACTGTTTTTT
-	TRBV27	TRBJ2-5	TRBD2	CASSMLPGLAGGIQETQYF	TGTGCCAGCAGTATGCTACCGGGACTAGCGGGGGGCATCCAAGAGACCCAGTACTTC
-	TRBV5-5	TRBJ2-7	TRBD1	CASSLATGVGAEQYF	TGTGCCAGCAGCTTAGCGACAGGGGTAGGAGCCGAGCAGTACTTC
-	TRBV6-5	TRBJ2-7	-	CASTGMSRAYEQYF	TGTGCCAGCACTGGAATGAGCAGGGCGTACGAGCAGTACTTC
-	TRBV2	TRBJ1-1	-	CASSARGHTEAFF	TGTGCCAGCAGTGCCCGGGGGCACACTGAAGCTTTCTTT
-	TRBV9	TRBJ1-1	-	CASSVPVNTEAFF	TGTGCCAGCAGCGTACCGGTCAACACTGAAGCTTTCTTT
-	TRBV2	TRBJ1-5	-	CASSEAEGGSYSNQPQHF	TGTGCCAGCAGTGAAGCGGAGGGTGGCAGCTATAGCAATCAGCCCCAGCATTTT
few	TRBV19	TRBJ1-2	-	CASRIHGSYGYTF	TGTGCCAGTAGGATCCACGGTTCCTATGGCTACACCTTC
-	TRBV28	TRBJ1-1	TRBD1	CASSRGQGTEAFF	TGTGCCAGCAGCCGAGGACAGGGCACTGAAGCTTTCTTT
once	TRBV11-2	TRBJ2-3	-	CASSLGGGASTDTQYF	TGTGCCAGCAGCTTAGGAGGGGGGGCGAGCACAGATACGCAGTATTTT
-	TRBV4-1	TRBJ2-1	-	CASSQDPPGADYNEQFF	TGCGCCAGCAGCCAAGATCCCCCCGGGGCTGACTACAATGAGCAGTTCTTC
-	TRBV29-1	TRBJ2-1	-	CSVEDLIQAERGEQFF	TGCAGCGTTGAAGATCTAATACAGGCCGAACGAGGTGAGCAGTTCTTC
once	TRBV9	TRBJ2-7	TRBD1	CASSVVGRGISYEQYF	TGTGCCAGCAGCGTGGTAGGCAGGGGGATCTCCTACGAGCAGTACTTC
few	TRBV27	TRBJ2-5	-	CASSAGGGPSSGETQYF	TGTGCCAGCTCGGCTGGCGGGGGCCCCTCAAGTGGGGAGACCCAGTACTTC
-	TRBV18	TRBJ1-6	-	CASRLRANRNSPLHF	TGTGCCAGCCGACTCAGGGCCAACCGTAATTCACCCCTCCACTTT
-	TRBV2	TRBJ2-7	TRBD1	CASSVRDRELYEQYF	TGTGCCAGCAGTGTCAGGGACAGGGAATTATACGAGCAGTACTTC
-	TRBV30	TRBJ2-3	TRBD1	CAWSVGSRGLLDTQYF	TGTGCCTGGAGTGTCGGTAGCAGGGGGTTATTAGATACGCAGTATTTT
-	TRBV6-1	TRBJ1-5	TRBD1	CASSEKGRGRGTGNQPQHF	TGTGCCAGCAGTGAAAAAGGCAGGGGGCGCGGGACTGGCAATCAGCCCCAGCATTTT
-	TRBV21-1	TRBJ1-3	-	CASSEGTETNSGNTIYF	TGTGCCAGCAGCGAAGGGACAGAGACCAACTCTGGAAACACCATATATTTT
-	TRBV18	TRBJ1-1	-	CASSPGAQRLMNTEAFF	TGTGCCAGCTCACCGGGCGCACAGCGCCTTATGAACACTGAAGCTTTCTTT
once	TRBV25-1	TRBJ1-1	-	CATQVGSGSEAFF	TGTGCCACCCAAGTCGGCTCAGGGTCTGAAGCTTTCTTT
-	TRBV5-1	TRBJ2-7	-	CASSLRDALSYEQYF	TGCGCCAGCAGCCTGAGGGACGCACTATCCTACGAGCAGTACTTC
-	TRBV2	TRBJ1-1	-	CASRVGPRNTEAFF	TGTGCCAGTCGTGTCGGGCCACGGAACACTGAAGCTTTCTTT
-	TRBV28	TRBJ2-3	TRBD2	CASSLAGGRTDTQYF	TGTGCCAGCAGTCTAGCGGGGGGGCGCACAGATACGCAGTATTTT
-	TRBV18	TRBJ2-6	TRBD1	CASSPGQGSSGANVLTF	TGTGCCAGCTCACCGGGACAGGGATCCTCTGGGGCCAACGTCCTGACTTTC
-	TRBV14	TRBJ2-2	TRBD1	CASSQLAGTVNTGELFF	TGTGCCAGCAGCCAACTCGCCGGGACAGTGAACACCGGGGAGCTGTTTTTT
-	TRBV5-6	TRBJ1-1	-	CASSLGSQNTEAFF	TGTGCCAGCAGCTTGGGGAGCCAGAACACTGAAGCTTTCTTT
-	TRBV19	TRBJ2-5	TRBD2	CASSIRSTSGGQETQYF	TGTGCCAGTAGTATAAGGTCGACTAGCGGGGGGCAAGAGACCCAGTACTTC
-	TRBV11-2	TRBJ1-4	-	CASSRLLKNEKLFF	TGTGCCAGCAGCCGACTGTTAAAGAATGAAAAACTGTTTTTT
-	TRBV7-8	TRBJ1-5	-	CASSLASNPRQPQHF	TGTGCCAGCAGCTTAGCAAGTAACCCTAGGCAGCCCCAGCATTTT
-	TRBV6-6	TRBJ1-2	-	CASSFSLEGRGGYTF	TGTGCCAGCAGTTTTAGTCTCGAGGGCCGCGGAGGCTACACCTTC
-	TRBV9	TRBJ1-1	-	CASSVDSAGYTEAFF	TGTGCCAGCAGCGTAGACTCGGCAGGTTACACTGAAGCTTTCTTT
-	TRBV18	TRBJ2-5	-	CASSYGHKETQYF	TGTGCCAGCTCTTACGGACACAAAGAGACCCAGTACTTC
-	TRBV13	TRBJ2-7	-	CASSTTGNYEQYF	TGTGCCAGCAGCACTACAGGCAACTACGAGCAGTACTTC